A selection of T cell receptor beta chains follows, all from one sample in a study of identifying expanded T cells in peripheral blood. Libraries were prepared by immunoSEQ multiplex PCR; TCRdb keeps only in-frame clonotypes and omits some of them. The table lists about 78,000 clones, around 89% of them singletons. The specimen sequenced was blood. These receptors originate from a person between 18 and 75 years old in good health. Both conserved end residues are part of each CDR3. Each record gives: D gene, J gene, clone size, V gene, CDR3 DNA, CDR3 protein. The D gene is left open where the match is weak. Where a row states a size, it is once, few, many or the class of an expanded clone; other rows omit it.

.	TRBJ1-4	.	TRBV15	TGTGCCACCAGCGACCAAAGGAGGCCGGTCAATGAAAAACTGTTTTTT	CATSDQRRPVNEKLFF
.	TRBJ1-3	.	TRBV7-2	TGTGCCAGCAGCTTAGGAAACACCATATATTTT	CASSLGNTIYF
TRBD1	TRBJ1-6	.	TRBV28	TGTGCCAGCAGTTCTCCGGGACAGATTAATTCACCCCTCCACTTT	CASSSPGQINSPLHF
TRBD1	TRBJ1-2	.	TRBV5-1	TGCGCCAGCAGCCCTGACAGGGAAGCTAACTATGGCTACACCTTC	CASSPDREANYGYTF
.	TRBJ1-5	once	TRBV28	TGTGCCAGCAGTTTAATAGGCGGCAATCAGCCCCAGCATTTT	CASSLIGGNQPQHF
.	TRBJ2-1	.	TRBV5-6	TGTGCCAGCAGCCCCTACAGTTACAATGAGCAGTTCTTC	CASSPYSYNEQFF
.	TRBJ1-5	.	TRBV27	TGTGCCAGCAGAGTGCGACCAGGGAGCAATCAGCCCCAGCATTTT	CASRVRPGSNQPQHF
.	TRBJ1-1	.	TRBV9	TGTGCCAGCAGCCCAGGGTGGGGGTTCACTGAAGCTTTCTTT	CASSPGWGFTEAFF
TRBD1	TRBJ1-2	.	TRBV2	TGTGCCAGCAACCCGACAGGGTCGGGTCATCAGGGGATTTACTATGGCTACACCTTC	CASNPTGSGHQGIYYGYTF
.	TRBJ2-1	.	TRBV29-1	TGCAGCGGACGGGGCAGCTCCTACAATGAGCAGTTCTTC	CSGRGSSYNEQFF
.	TRBJ1-6	.	TRBV10-3	TGTGCCGTCGGACAGCTTAATAATTCACCCCTCCACTTT	CAVGQLNNSPLHF
.	TRBJ2-3	once	TRBV14	TGTGCCAGCAGCCATGCCTCCCCCTCCAGGCAGTATTTT	CASSHASPSRQYF
.	TRBJ2-2	.	TRBV2	TGTGCCAGCAGAGCCACAGGTCACGGGGAGCTGTTTTTT	CASRATGHGELFF
.	TRBJ2-5	.	TRBV5-1	TGCGCCAGCAGCTTGGCAGGGACTGCCGCCTCCCAGTACTTC	CASSLAGTAASQYF
.	TRBJ1-1	.	TRBV10-3	TGTGCCATCAGTGAGTTGGGCAGAGAAGCTTTCTTT	CAISELGREAFF
.	TRBJ2-7	.	TRBV7-2	TGTGCCAGCAGCCCATCACTTTTGCAGGCCTACGAGCAGTACTTC	CASSPSLLQAYEQYF
TRBD2	TRBJ2-7	.	TRBV13	TGTGCCAGCAGCTCCCAAACCGGGACTACCCCCCTCGGCAGCGGGCAGTACTTC	CASSSQTGTTPLGSGQYF
.	TRBJ1-5	few	TRBV2	TGTGCCAGCAAGGGGGGGAGGGGCAATCAGCCCCAGCATTTT	CASKGGRGNQPQHF
.	TRBJ2-7	.	TRBV29-1	TGCAGCGTTTGTCGCCCTCTTACCTACGAGCAGTACTTC	CSVCRPLTYEQYF
.	TRBJ2-7	.	TRBV28	TGTGCCAGCACAAAGACAGCCTCCTACGAGCAGTACTTC	CASTKTASYEQYF
.	TRBJ1-5	few	TRBV29-1	TGCAGCTACCCTAGAGAGGGGGGTCAGCCCCAGCATTTT	CSYPREGGQPQHF
.	TRBJ2-2	.	TRBV6-1	TGTGCCAGCAACTTCCACGGGGGGAACACCGGGGAGCTGTTTTTT	CASNFHGGNTGELFF
.	TRBJ1-1	.	TRBV4-3	TGCGCCTTCAGCGGGGGGGCAGAGAACACTGAAGCTTTCTTT	CAFSGGAENTEAFF
.	TRBJ2-3	.	TRBV7-6	TGTGCCAGCAGCGGAAAGCTAGCGATCACCACAGATACGCAGTATTTT	CASSGKLAITTDTQYF
.	TRBJ2-1	.	TRBV12-5	TGTGCTAGTGGCCTTGGTCAGGCAGTTTACAATGAGCAGTTCTTC	CASGLGQAVYNEQFF
.	TRBJ1-2	.	TRBV5-4	TGTGCCAGCAGCTTCGGCAGTAACTATGGCTACACCTTC	CASSFGSNYGYTF
.	TRBJ1-5	.	TRBV15	TGTGCCACCAGCAGAGAACAGACAGTTACCCAGCCCCAGCATTTT	CATSREQTVTQPQHF
.	TRBJ1-4	.	TRBV28	TGTGCCAGCAGTTCCCCGGCAGGCGAGCGTGAAAAACTGTTTTTT	CASSSPAGEREKLFF
.	TRBJ2-1	.	TRBV7-9	TGTGCCAGCAGCTTAGTTTCGGTAGGAGAAGAGTTCTTC	CASSLVSVGEEFF
TRBD1	TRBJ1-2	.	TRBV4-2	TGTGCCAGCAGACCTACTATGGACAGGATCAGCTATGGCTACACCTTC	CASRPTMDRISYGYTF
.	TRBJ1-4	.	TRBV5-6	TGTGCCAGCAGCTTGGGAGGGACGGGGGAAAAACTGTTTTTT	CASSLGGTGEKLFF
.	TRBJ2-3	.	TRBV7-2	TGTGCCAGCAGCTCGACAGTATCAGATACGCAGTATTTT	CASSSTVSDTQYF
.	TRBJ2-6	.	TRBV5-4	TGTGCCAGCAGCTCCGGAGGTGTCTCCGGGGTCCTGACTTTC	CASSSGGVSGVLTF
TRBD1	TRBJ1-4	.	TRBV18	TGTGCCAGCTCACCGGGACAGTCAAGATGGGGAGAAAAACTGTTTTTT	CASSPGQSRWGEKLFF
.	TRBJ1-2	.	TRBV4-2	TGTGCCAGCAGCCAAGATAGAGGGGTCGGGGATGGCTACACCTTC	CASSQDRGVGDGYTF
.	TRBJ2-1	.	TRBV5-1	TGCGCCAGCAGCTTGGCGGGGGCGGCCAACAATGAGCAGTTCTTC	CASSLAGAANNEQFF
.	TRBJ1-3	.	TRBV27	TGTGCCAGCAGTAAACTCGGGCCTCTCTCTGGAAACACCATATATTTT	CASSKLGPLSGNTIYF
TRBD2	TRBJ2-3	.	TRBV28	TGTGCCAGCAGCACTAGCGGGGGAGGGATAGATACGCAGTATTTT	CASSTSGGGIDTQYF
TRBD1	TRBJ1-1	.	TRBV6-5	TGTGCCAGCAGTTACCGCATGACAGGGTCCGCTTTCTTT	CASSYRMTGSAFF
.	TRBJ1-1	.	TRBV7-9	TGTGCCAGCAGCTTGGGAGGATCTGAAGCTTTCTTT	CASSLGGSEAFF
.	TRBJ1-5	.	TRBV10-3	TGTGCCATCAGTGAGTCGATGAAGGGGGAGAGCAATCAGCCCCAGCATTTT	CAISESMKGESNQPQHF
.	TRBJ2-7	.	TRBV18	TGTGCCAGCTCACTTGACCGTCTAGGGGCGAGGTCGGACGAGCAGTACTTC	CASSLDRLGARSDEQYF
.	TRBJ1-2	.	TRBV6-5	TGTGCCAGCAGAAACACAGGGTATGGCTACACCTTC	CASRNTGYGYTF
.	TRBJ2-7	.	TRBV27	TGTGCCAGCGAGAAACCAGGGGCAGGGGAGCAGTACTTC	CASEKPGAGEQYF
.	TRBJ2-7	.	TRBV20-1	TGCAGTGTGCCAAAAAATTACGAGCAGTACTTC	CSVPKNYEQYF
.	TRBJ2-7	few	TRBV7-2	TGTGCCAGCAGCCCGACTTCACTTCTGGCGGGGGAGCAGTACTTC	CASSPTSLLAGEQYF
TRBD1	TRBJ1-5	few	TRBV4-1	TGCGCCAGCAGCCAGGGGGGACAGGGCGTTACGGATCAGCCCCAGCATTTT	CASSQGGQGVTDQPQHF